Listed below are T cell receptor beta chains from one sample, sequenced in a study of T-cell reconstitution after alpha-beta-depleted transplantation in children. Each CDR3 protein is one row after TCRdb ran MiXCR on the PCR reads. The table shows about 600,000 distinct CDR3 sequences, with roughly a tenth occurring only once. The sequenced sample was PBMCs from the stem cell graft donor, obtained from the stem cell graft. The receptors derive from a human donor who donated a stem cell graft to a child with acute myeloid leukemia. CDR3s include the opening cysteine and the closing phenylalanine or tryptophan. Each record gives: V gene, J gene, clone size, D gene, CDR3 protein, CDR3 DNA. D genes are given only for firm matches. For some rows the clone size is stated as once, few or many, or as a class when expanded; others skip it.

v_call: TRBV4-2
j_call: TRBJ2-5
clone_size: NA
d_call: TRBD2
cdr3_aa: CASSPLAGGAQGTQYF
cdr3_nt: TGTGCCAGCAGCCCATTAGCGGGAGGGGCCCAAGGGACCCAGTACTTC

v_call: TRBV7-9
j_call: TRBJ2-5
clone_size: NA
d_call: TRBD2
cdr3_aa: CASRPSAGEETQYF
cdr3_nt: TGTGCCAGCAGGCCCTCCGCGGGGGAAGAGACCCAGTACTTC

v_call: TRBV9
j_call: TRBJ2-7
clone_size: NA
d_call: NA
cdr3_aa: CASSQGMEAYEQYF
cdr3_nt: TGTGCCAGCAGCCAGGGGATGGAGGCCTACGAGCAGTACTTC

v_call: TRBV5-1
j_call: TRBJ2-7
clone_size: few
d_call: NA
cdr3_aa: CASSLGGSVNSYEQYF
cdr3_nt: TGCGCCAGCAGCTTGGGGGGGTCAGTTAACTCCTACGAGCAGTACTTC

v_call: TRBV11-1
j_call: TRBJ2-7
clone_size: few
d_call: NA
cdr3_aa: CASSLRSGFSYEQYF
cdr3_nt: TGTGCCAGCAGCTTACGGAGCGGGTTCTCCTACGAGCAGTACTTC

v_call: TRBV28
j_call: TRBJ2-7
clone_size: few
d_call: NA
cdr3_aa: CASSLLSEQYF
cdr3_nt: TGTGCCAGCAGTCTCCTCTCGGAGCAGTACTTC

v_call: TRBV5-8
j_call: TRBJ2-3
clone_size: many
d_call: NA
cdr3_aa: CASSWGSGRNTDTQYF
cdr3_nt: TGTGCCAGCAGCTGGGGTAGCGGACGTAACACAGATACGCAGTATTTT

v_call: TRBV3-1
j_call: TRBJ2-3
clone_size: few
d_call: TRBD2
cdr3_aa: CASSQKGLATQYF
cdr3_nt: TGTGCCAGCAGCCAAAAGGGACTAGCCACGCAGTATTTT

v_call: TRBV29-1
j_call: TRBJ2-7
clone_size: few
d_call: NA
cdr3_aa: CSVLGYEQYF
cdr3_nt: TGCAGCGTCCTCGGCTACGAGCAGTACTTC

v_call: TRBV5-5
j_call: TRBJ2-3
clone_size: many
d_call: NA
cdr3_aa: CASSLAPGDMFADTQYF
cdr3_nt: TGTGCCAGCAGCTTGGCCCCCGGGGACATGTTCGCAGATACGCAGTATTTT

v_call: TRBV28
j_call: TRBJ2-1
clone_size: few
d_call: TRBD2
cdr3_aa: CASSLGLAGGSFSYNEQFF
cdr3_nt: TGTGCCAGCAGTTTAGGTCTAGCGGGAGGCTCTTTCTCCTACAATGAGCAGTTCTTC

v_call: TRBV7-2
j_call: TRBJ1-3
clone_size: many
d_call: TRBD1
cdr3_aa: CASSPTGGFSGNTIYF
cdr3_nt: TGTGCCAGCAGCCCGACAGGGGGGTTCTCTGGAAACACCATATATTTT

v_call: TRBV3-1
j_call: TRBJ1-4
clone_size: few
d_call: TRBD1
cdr3_aa: CASSPGTQGGWEKLFF
cdr3_nt: TGTGCCAGCAGCCCCGGGACCCAGGGGGGGTGGGAAAAACTGTTTTTT

v_call: TRBV7-9
j_call: TRBJ1-6
clone_size: NA
d_call: NA
cdr3_aa: CASSLARTDNSPLHF
cdr3_nt: TGTGCCAGCAGCTTAGCTAGGACAGATAATTCACCCCTCCACTTT

v_call: TRBV9
j_call: TRBJ2-3
clone_size: few
d_call: NA
cdr3_aa: CASSVGMVPRADTQYF
cdr3_nt: TGTGCCAGCAGCGTAGGGATGGTCCCCCGAGCTGATACGCAGTATTTT

v_call: TRBV20-1
j_call: TRBJ2-5
clone_size: many
d_call: NA
cdr3_aa: CSASSGSETQYF
cdr3_nt: TGCAGTGCTAGTTCTGGGAGCGAGACCCAGTACTTC

v_call: TRBV7-2
j_call: TRBJ2-3
clone_size: medium-sized
d_call: NA
cdr3_aa: CASSYTDTQYF
cdr3_nt: TGTGCCAGCAGCTACACAGATACGCAGTATTTT

v_call: TRBV7-2
j_call: TRBJ2-5
clone_size: many
d_call: TRBD1
cdr3_aa: CASSSGQKETQYF
cdr3_nt: TGTGCCAGCAGCTCGGGACAGAAAGAGACCCAGTACTTC

v_call: TRBV2
j_call: TRBJ2-3
clone_size: few
d_call: NA
cdr3_aa: CASSERGDTQYF
cdr3_nt: TGTGCCAGCAGTGAGAGAGGAGATACGCAGTATTTT

v_call: TRBV29-1
j_call: TRBJ1-5
clone_size: many
d_call: NA
cdr3_aa: CSVEVRVGQPQHF
cdr3_nt: TGCAGCGTTGAAGTTAGGGTGGGCCAGCCCCAGCATTTT

v_call: TRBV14
j_call: TRBJ1-1
clone_size: many
d_call: TRBD1
cdr3_aa: CASSQVTTGGAFF
cdr3_nt: TGTGCCAGCAGCCAAGTCACGACAGGGGGAGCTTTCTTT

v_call: TRBV7-6
j_call: TRBJ2-2
clone_size: NA
d_call: NA
cdr3_aa: CASSPSGHTGELFF
cdr3_nt: TGTGCCAGCAGCCCCAGCGGTCACACCGGGGAGCTGTTTTTT

v_call: TRBV7-3
j_call: TRBJ2-1
clone_size: NA
d_call: TRBD2
cdr3_aa: CASSLGPSGSSYNEQFF
cdr3_nt: TGTGCCAGCAGCTTAGGGCCTAGCGGGAGTTCCTACAATGAGCAGTTCTTC

v_call: TRBV7-2
j_call: TRBJ2-7
clone_size: few
d_call: NA
cdr3_aa: CASSFLLSSYEQYF
cdr3_nt: TGTGCCAGCAGTTTTTTACTAAGCTCCTACGAGCAGTACTTC

v_call: TRBV20-1
j_call: TRBJ2-5
clone_size: NA
d_call: TRBD2
cdr3_aa: CCSRDGGSGSLPETQYF
cdr3_nt: TGCTGCTCTAGAGATGGGGGTAGCGGGAGCCTGCCAGAGACCCAGTACTTC

v_call: TRBV18
j_call: TRBJ1-1
clone_size: NA
d_call: NA
cdr3_aa: CASSPKGRIGGMNTEAFF
cdr3_nt: TGTGCCAGCTCACCAAAGGGCCGGATTGGGGGGATGAACACTGAAGCTTTCTTT

v_call: TRBV7-9
j_call: TRBJ2-5
clone_size: many
d_call: NA
cdr3_aa: CASSSRYQETQYF
cdr3_nt: TGTGCCAGCAGCTCGAGATACCAAGAGACCCAGTACTTC

v_call: TRBV12-3/TRBV12-4
j_call: TRBJ2-2
clone_size: few
d_call: NA
cdr3_aa: CASSLQDTGELFF
cdr3_nt: TGTGCCAGCAGTCTCCAGGACACCGGGGAGCTGTTTTTT

v_call: TRBV20-1
j_call: TRBJ1-3
clone_size: NA
d_call: NA
cdr3_aa: CSAMSTSSGNTIYF
cdr3_nt: TGCAGTGCTATGAGTACGTCCTCTGGAAACACCATATATTTT

v_call: TRBV27
j_call: TRBJ2-4
clone_size: NA
d_call: NA
cdr3_aa: CASSYQGPKNIQYF
cdr3_nt: TGTGCCAGCAGTTACCAGGGACCCAAAAACATTCAGTACTTC

v_call: TRBV18
j_call: TRBJ1-5
clone_size: NA
d_call: NA
cdr3_aa: CASSRETVSNQPQHF
cdr3_nt: TGTGCCAGCTCACGGGAGACAGTGAGCAATCAGCCCCAGCATTTT

v_call: TRBV6-1
j_call: TRBJ2-5
clone_size: NA
d_call: NA
cdr3_aa: CASSNEGGQTQYF
cdr3_nt: TGTGCCAGCAGTAATGAGGGGGGCCAGACCCAGTACTTC

v_call: TRBV4-3
j_call: TRBJ2-2
clone_size: many
d_call: TRBD2
cdr3_aa: CASSQPGLAGFRGELFF
cdr3_nt: TGCGCCAGCAGCCAACCGGGACTAGCGGGGTTTCGTGGGGAGCTGTTTTTT

v_call: TRBV7-2
j_call: TRBJ2-3
clone_size: many
d_call: TRBD2
cdr3_aa: CASSLSAGDTDTQYF
cdr3_nt: TGTGCCAGCAGCTTATCGGCGGGAGATACCGATACGCAGTATTTT

v_call: TRBV7-8
j_call: TRBJ2-3
clone_size: many
d_call: TRBD2
cdr3_aa: CASSLMGLAGADTQYF
cdr3_nt: TGTGCCAGCAGCCTCATGGGACTAGCGGGAGCAGATACGCAGTATTTT

v_call: TRBV7-9
j_call: TRBJ2-7
clone_size: few
d_call: TRBD2
cdr3_aa: CASGGDQTYEQYF
cdr3_nt: TGTGCCAGCGGGGGGGACCAGACCTACGAGCAGTACTTC

v_call: TRBV5-1
j_call: TRBJ2-7
clone_size: many
d_call: TRBD2
cdr3_aa: CASSWGLGYEQYF
cdr3_nt: TGCGCCAGCAGCTGGGGACTAGGCTACGAGCAGTACTTC

v_call: TRBV13
j_call: TRBJ1-1
clone_size: many
d_call: NA
cdr3_aa: CASSSVGTEAFF
cdr3_nt: TGTGCCAGCAGCTCCGTAGGCACTGAAGCTTTCTTT

v_call: TRBV20-1
j_call: TRBJ2-5
clone_size: many
d_call: NA
cdr3_aa: CSASQGTAQETQYF
cdr3_nt: TGCAGTGCTAGTCAAGGGACTGCCCAAGAGACCCAGTACTTC

v_call: TRBV4-2
j_call: TRBJ2-1
clone_size: few
d_call: TRBD2
cdr3_aa: CASSQGTSGKGEQFF
cdr3_nt: TGTGCCAGCAGCCAAGGGACTAGCGGTAAGGGTGAGCAGTTCTTC

v_call: TRBV29-1
j_call: TRBJ1-1
clone_size: NA
d_call: NA
cdr3_aa: CSVDRTARGNTEAFF
cdr3_nt: TGCAGCGTTGATAGGACAGCTAGGGGTAACACTGAAGCTTTCTTT

v_call: TRBV7-2
j_call: TRBJ1-5
clone_size: many
d_call: NA
cdr3_aa: CASSSESNQPQHF
cdr3_nt: TGTGCCAGCAGCTCAGAGAGCAATCAGCCCCAGCATTTT

v_call: TRBV20-1
j_call: TRBJ2-7
clone_size: many
d_call: TRBD2
cdr3_aa: CSAASGRYDEQYF
cdr3_nt: TGCAGTGCTGCTAGCGGGAGGTATGACGAGCAGTACTTC

v_call: TRBV5-1
j_call: TRBJ1-4
clone_size: few
d_call: NA
cdr3_aa: CASSLTGSRTNEKLFF
cdr3_nt: TGCGCCAGCAGCTTGACAGGGTCCAGGACTAATGAAAAACTGTTTTTT

v_call: TRBV5-1
j_call: TRBJ2-3
clone_size: NA
d_call: TRBD2
cdr3_aa: CASSVSGIRTDTQYF
cdr3_nt: TGCGCCAGCAGCGTTAGCGGGATCCGCACAGATACGCAGTATTTT

v_call: TRBV20-1
j_call: TRBJ2-1
clone_size: NA
d_call: TRBD2
cdr3_aa: CSAVAGPTYNEQFF
cdr3_nt: TGCAGTGCCGTAGCGGGACCAACCTACAATGAGCAGTTCTTC

v_call: TRBV11-2
j_call: TRBJ1-6
clone_size: few
d_call: NA
cdr3_aa: CASSLEPSERGRGYNSPLHF
cdr3_nt: TGTGCCAGCAGCTTAGAGCCCTCAGAGAGGGGAAGGGGATATAATTCACCCCTCCACTTT

v_call: TRBV7-8
j_call: TRBJ2-3
clone_size: many
d_call: TRBD2
cdr3_aa: CASSLEIYGGRGQTDTQYF
cdr3_nt: TGTGCCAGCAGCTTAGAAATTTATGGCGGGAGGGGCCAGACAGATACGCAGTATTTT

v_call: TRBV12-3/TRBV12-4
j_call: TRBJ2-1
clone_size: many
d_call: TRBD2
cdr3_aa: CASNTRTSGRVEQFF
cdr3_nt: TGTGCCAGCAATACTAGGACTAGCGGGAGGGTTGAGCAGTTCTTC

v_call: TRBV3-1
j_call: TRBJ2-7
clone_size: NA
d_call: TRBD1
cdr3_aa: CASSQGEEGAYEQYF
cdr3_nt: TGTGCCAGCAGCCAAGGGGAAGAGGGGGCATACGAGCAGTACTTC

v_call: TRBV5-1
j_call: TRBJ2-2
clone_size: many
d_call: TRBD1
cdr3_aa: CASSSTGFTGELFF
cdr3_nt: TGCGCCAGCAGCTCGACAGGGTTCACCGGGGAGCTGTTTTTT

v_call: TRBV6-2/TRBV6-3
j_call: TRBJ2-1
clone_size: NA
d_call: TRBD2
cdr3_aa: CASSYPRGGRALDFYNEQFF
cdr3_nt: TGTGCCAGCAGTTACCCCCGGGGCGGGAGGGCCTTGGATTTCTACAATGAGCAGTTCTTC

v_call: TRBV7-3
j_call: TRBJ2-1
clone_size: NA
d_call: NA
cdr3_aa: CASLFRVPFEQFF
cdr3_nt: TGTGCCAGCCTTTTCCGGGTACCTTTTGAGCAGTTCTTC

v_call: TRBV6-4
j_call: TRBJ2-1
clone_size: NA
d_call: NA
cdr3_aa: CASSDSSLRAGHEQFF
cdr3_nt: TGTGCCAGCAGTGACTCGAGTCTACGAGCGGGCCATGAGCAGTTCTTC

v_call: TRBV5-1
j_call: TRBJ2-1
clone_size: NA
d_call: NA
cdr3_aa: CASSLGLGTGNEQFF
cdr3_nt: TGCGCCAGCAGCCTAGGACTGGGGACTGGGAATGAGCAGTTCTTC

v_call: TRBV28
j_call: TRBJ1-1
clone_size: few
d_call: NA
cdr3_aa: CASSNPGQVTEAFF
cdr3_nt: TGTGCCAGCAGTAACCCCGGGCAGGTTACTGAAGCTTTCTTT

v_call: TRBV12-5
j_call: TRBJ2-1
clone_size: NA
d_call: TRBD1
cdr3_aa: CASGLVKQGAAYNEQFF
cdr3_nt: TGTGCTAGTGGTTTGGTGAAACAGGGGGCTGCCTACAATGAGCAGTTCTTC